Listed here is a single T cell receptor beta chain. Its antigen is currently not known. It has no much larger one-base neighbor in the sample; base qualities were not kept. The source of the sample is a study of T cell responses to AZD1222 COVID-19 vaccine (dated by TCRdb to about 2021). As for the study more broadly: AZD1222 recipients given second doses at about 4 weeks or at about 12 weeks were pooled, since spike-specific TCR depth and breadth were not found to differ between the two schedules. A total of 233 trial participants underwent TCR sequencing, of whom about 200 had received two doses of AZD1222 and some 25 had received two doses of the MenACWY control vaccine. Enrollment into the trials was organized by age into subgroups of 18-55, 56-69 and 70-plus years, and those subgroups contained roughly 140, 27 and 60 TCR-sequenced participants, respectively.

General conclusions and limits of the study: In the small 56-69-year group, the increase in depth fell short of significance, most likely because of low power. Because no day 14 peak-response samples were available, repertoires were characterized only after the peak T cell response. Most participants were white British and females outnumbered males, and the authors suggested that clonal diversity may have been underestimated. After two AZD1222 doses, both the breadth and the depth of spike-specific TCRs were significantly higher than at day 0 and than in MenACWY recipients. Reportedly, almost half of the unique spike-specific TCRs recognized epitopes lying outside the regions that are mutated in the B.1.351 and B.1.1.7 variants. Conclusions about previously exposed vaccinees are limited, since just a handful of AZD1222 recipients were seropositive for SARS-CoV-2 at baseline. CD4 TCRs associated with the vaccine covered the entire spike protein, and the dominant responses were in regions 160-218 and 743-854.

The time point label here, explained by the study, means: baseline before first vaccination. Vaccinee samples were obtained from the UK trials COV001 and COV002, which included a single-blind randomized controlled phase 2/3 trial of AZD1222 (ChAdOx1 nCoV-19) in healthy adults. For TCRbeta chain sequencing, PBMC samples from trial participants were taken at day 0 and at day 28 after the second dose. The CDR3 regions of human TCRbeta chains were analyzed by immunosequencing. On the authors' methods: TCRs in the repertoires were matched against a reference library of SARS-CoV-2-specific TCRs that had been generated with the MIRA antigen-specificity platform. Breadth meant the fraction of unique TCRs that were SARS-CoV-2-associated, whereas depth meant the fraction of total T cells that were SARS-CoV-2-associated. Each spike-specific TCR was assigned to its reactive spike region and to a CD4 or CD8 class using the MIRA data. Log10-transformed breadth and depth values were compared by one-way ANOVA with Sidak's multiple comparisons tests. TCRdb provides this immuneACCESS table in a form limited to in-frame rearrangements. Some clones are lacking; in checked studies, under half of them reflect an unresolved V gene, and why the rest are absent is not known. V and J calls plus clone size are reproduced from that table; the DNA served to infer D and trimming. The sample profile shows around 160,000 clones; around 93% of them were found once. The ten largest account for less than 2% of the sample.

Sequencing used peripheral blood, obtained on day 0 of AZD1222 vaccination. The clonotype originates from an adult in good health.

The base sequence is TGTGCCAGCAGCTTAGAAGGGCGGTCCTATGGCTACACCTTC. This is translated as CASSLEGRSYGYTF. The rearranged chain carries TRBV11-1 and TRBJ1-2, with the D gene not confidently named. The germline V gene (reference sequence) provides CDR1 SGHAT and CDR2 FQDESV. The CDR3 goes from the cysteine to the phenylalanine over 14 residues. The retained sequence is limited to the CDR3, 42 bases, with the frame set at the first base. V drops 1 base and J drops 4 bases, leaving 10 bases in between.